This T cell receptor beta chain was recovered during a study of cytomegalovirus exposure and HLA in healthy donors. Study observations and caveats: Segments of the TCR beta V type were, in most cases, productive about 90% or about 30% of the time in an earlier analysis. In a later analysis, TCR association rates varied by HLA locus: DRB1 most, HLA-C fewest. In a later analysis, at a false discovery rate of 0.05, 15,000 to 20,000 TCR beta sequences matched HLA alleles.

The PCR was carried out with 60 Vbeta primers and 13 Jbeta primers. TCRdb keeps only in-frame clones here, not all; method: immunoSEQ multiplex PCR. Of 180,000 or so clones detected, over 65% appear once; the ten largest clones hold about 0.1%. Of note for this clone: Its cognate antigen is unknown.

Source material: PBMCs. This receptor was obtained from a boy aged 2 to 10 in good health and CMV-seronegative.

CDR3 region: CASSQDRGYKAVNSPLHF. CDR3 nucleotide sequence: TGCGCCAGCAGCCAAGACAGGGGGTACAAGGCCGTTAATTCACCCCTCCACTTT. This chain links TRBV4-3 with TRBJ1-6, with 7 bases matching TRBD1. The germline gives CDR1 LGHNA, CDR2 YSLEER. With 0 bases clipped from V and 6 bases from J, the junction kept 11 bases outside the gene matches. The CDR3 is 18 amino acids.